The sequence of this TCR beta chain was determined in a study of low-dose radiotherapy and immunotherapy resistance in tumors. This clonotype was seen repeatedly, ten times or more. Germline lookup yields CDR1 KGHSH and CDR2 LQKENI. This CDR3 region has 16 residues. J lost 4 bases, V lost 2 bases, and 3 bases had no gene match. Time point noted: after trial treatment. The sample's treatment: LDRT plus nivolumab, ipilimumab, low-dose cyclophosphamide and aspirin (RACIN trial). Each donor was administered nivolumab, ipilimumab, aspirin, low-dose cyclophosphamide and low-dose radiotherapy. Primers targeting TRAV and TRBV primed first-strand cDNA, covering alpha and beta chains. The authors ran about 18 PCR cycles to amplify TCRs with a constant-region primer and V-primer adapter. TCRdb independently ran MiXCR on the reads; one entry per CDR3 protein. The sample lists tens of thousands of distinct CDR3 sequences; 15% to 20% were seen once.

The genes are TRBV18 and TRBJ2-1; 12 positions match TRBD2. This receptor was obtained from a male donor with prostate cancer. Material: PBMCs, obtained after low-dose radiotherapy plus immunotherapy. CDR3: CASSPILAGGYNEQFF. CDR3 in DNA: TGTGCCAGCTCACCAATACTAGCGGGAGGTTACAATGAGCAGTTCTTC.